This entry concerns a single T cell receptor beta chain. This entry belongs to a study of blood T cell repertoires in COVID-19. Study context: T cells, B-cell-depleted T cells, or PBMCs provided the cDNA or gDNA that served as material.

Libraries were prepared by immunoSEQ multiplex PCR; TCRdb keeps only in-frame clonotypes and omits some of them. The table lists approximately 160,000 clones, around 80% of them singletons, with less than 3.5% in the top ten. This TCR was sampled from a woman aged 55-70 years with acute or convalescent COVID-19. Sequencing was performed on peripheral blood.

CDR3 bases: TGTGCCAGTAGTACGCCCGGGACAGGGAACTCACCCCTCCACTTT. It encodes CASSTPGTGNSPLHF. The chain carries TRBV19 and TRBJ1-6, with 9 bases fitting TRBD1. From germline, CDR1 is LNHDA and CDR2 SQIVND (reference sequence). V was clipped by 4 bases and J by 10 bases; unmatched bases: 8. This CDR3 region has 15 residues.